The clone carrying this T cell receptor (beta chain) was observed a few times. The data were obtained in a study of post-analysis software for immune sequencing data. The TCR beta cDNA libraries carried unique molecular identifiers. TCRdb re-analysed the PCR reads in MiXCR, keeping a single row per CDR3 protein. The sample includes approximately 630,000 distinct CDR3 sequences, more than 50% seen only once; the top ten take over 9%. This receptor was obtained from a girl aged 2 to 10 with multiple sclerosis. Sequencing used blood.

In nucleotides, the CDR3 is TGTGCCAGCAGCCGTAGACAGGGGGCTTTGAACACTGAAGCTTTCTTT. It specifies CASSRRQGALNTEAFF. The chain combines TRBV12-3 or TRBV12-4 with TRBJ1-1, with 10 positions matching TRBD1. The CDR3 is 16 amino acids. V lost 6 bases to trimming and J lost 0 bases; unmatched junction nucleotides: 7.